These 27 T cell receptor beta chains share one sample of origin, sequenced in a study of post-analysis software for immune sequencing data. Study-level findings and limits: Five or six TRBV segments (TRBV5-6, TRBV5-1 and TRBV20-1 among them) occurred more frequently in patients than in controls.

TCR beta cDNA libraries included unique molecular identifiers. TCRdb reanalysed the PCR reads using MiXCR and keeps one entry per CDR3 protein. The sample consists of roughly 800,000 distinct CDR3 sequences, under 70% of them appearing once. Which antigens these TCRs recognize remains unknown. The sequenced sample was blood. The receptors come from a girl aged 10 to 17 with multiple sclerosis.

The chain has TRBV20-1 and TRBJ2-5, with 7 bases that match TRBD2. V trimming: 5 bases; J trimming: 4 bases; junction bases outside the gene matches: 13. This CDR3 has 15 residues. Per the germline V gene, CDR1 is DFQATT and CDR2 is SNEGSKA (reference sequence). The CDR3 DNA reads as TGCAGTGCTTACGACGGGACTACCTCAAGAGAGACCCAGTACTTC. This translates into CSAYDGTTSRETQYF.

This chain links TRBV20-1 with TRBJ2-7, with 8 bases fitting TRBD2. This CDR3 contains 15 residues. V lost 6 bases and J lost 2; bases outside the gene matches: 12. CDR1 is DFQATT, CDR2 SNEGSKA, per germline (reference sequence). The DNA for the CDR3 is TGCAGTGCGGAGGATTTAAAGCGGGGGACCTACGAGCAGTACTTC. It codes for CSAEDLKRGTYEQYF.

The chain carries TRBV5-1 and TRBJ2-7; unclear D gene. Germline V CDR1 and CDR2: SGHRS, YFSETQ. V lost 4 bases, J lost 3 bases, and 11 bases lay in between. This CDR3 has 13 residues. CDR3 sequence (DNA): TGCGCCAGCAGCCCAACTCGAAACTACGAGCAGTACTTC. Translation: CASSPTRNYEQYF.

The J gene is TRBJ1-1, the V gene TRBV7-3, with 8 bases aligning to TRBD1. The CDR3 is 14 amino acids. Germline CDR1 and CDR2: SGHTA and FQGTGA. Trimming took 0 bases from V and 4 from J; bases not matched to a gene: 1. In DNA, the CDR3 is TGTGCCAGCAGCTTAACACAGGGGGGCACTGAAGCTTTCTTT. Its protein is CASSLTQGGTEAFF.

The chain combines TRBV12-3 or TRBV12-4 with TRBJ1-1; D ambiguous. The CDR3 runs 14 residues. Trimming stripped 5 bases from V and 2 bases from J, with 12 bases between. The CDR3 here is CASSPTYGNTEAFF. CDR3 in DNA: TGTGCCAGCAGTCCGACATACGGAAACACTGAAGCTTTCTTT.

For this clonotype: An end of the junction differs from the germline gene, which may be a read error. V and J are TRBV15 and TRBJ1-1, with D unclear. The CDR3 loop spans 16 amino acids. Germline V gene lookup returns CDR1 LNHNV and CDR2 YYDKDF (reference sequence). The CDR3 DNA is TGTGCCGCCAGCAGACCCGGGCTCGAACTTTACCCTGAAGCTTTCTTT. As protein: CAASRPGLELYPEAFF.

This clonotype was counted only a few times. The V and J genes are TRBV4-1 and TRBJ2-5; 7 bases map to TRBD2. The DNA end favors TRBJ2-7, so the J call may be wrong. In germline, CDR1 is MGHRA, CDR2 YSYEKL. This CDR3 spans 14 amino acids. CDR3 DNA sequence: TGCGCCAGCAGCCAAGGAGTGGCGGGAGCCGAGCAGTACTTC. As protein: CASSQGVAGAEQYF.

This clonotype was counted only a few times. This rearrangement joins TRBV20-1 to TRBJ2-7, with TRBD1 matching 11 bases. Trimming at V came to 3 bases and at J to 2 bases, leaving 12 bases not matched to a gene. This CDR3 is built from 17 residues. Per germline, CDR1 DFQATT and CDR2 SNEGSKA (reference sequence). CDR3 sequence reads: CSASAVRDRGFPYEQYF. Here the CDR3 DNA reads TGCAGTGCTAGTGCTGTCCGGGACAGGGGGTTTCCCTACGAGCAGTACTTC.

V is TRBV20-1 and J is TRBJ2-1; 14 nucleotides match TRBD2. The CDR3 is made up of 16 amino acids. Germline V gene lookup returns CDR1 DFQATT and CDR2 SNEGSKA (reference sequence). V gave up 4 bases and J gave up 7 bases; unmatched junction bases: 9. As DNA, the CDR3 is TGCAGTGCTATCGGGACTAGCGGGAGCCGTTGGAATGAGCAGTTCTTC. It yields the protein CSAIGTSGSRWNEQFF.

The genes are TRBV20-1 and TRBJ1-2; TRBD1 agrees at 7 bases. The length of the CDR3 is 13 residues. After removal of 8 bases from V and 7 bases from J, the junction contained 13 bases not matched to a gene. Germline V gene lookup returns CDR1 DFQATT and CDR2 SNEGSKA (reference sequence). CDR3 in DNA: TGCAGTACCAGCCCCGGGACAGCCTTTGGCTACACCTTC. It codes for CSTSPGTAFGYTF.

The chain combines TRBV20-1 with TRBJ1-2; unclear D gene. V lost 0 bases to trimming and J lost 3 bases, with 11 bases between them. The germline V gene encodes CDR1 DFQATT and CDR2 SNEGSKA (reference sequence). CDR3 size: 14 residues. In DNA, the CDR3 is TGCAGTGCTAGAGATCCCAGAGACTACTATGGCTACACCTTC. It translates to CSARDPRDYYGYTF.

The chain has TRBV7-8 and TRBJ2-7; the D gene is possibly TRBD1 (8 bases). This CDR3 has 14 amino acids. The germline V and J ends were trimmed by 2 bases and 5 bases, with 13 bases remaining between them. Germline CDR1 and CDR2: SGHVS and FQNEAQ. This CDR3 reads CASSLKQGGNEQYF. CDR3 nucleotides: TGTGCCAGCAGCTTAAAACAGGGGGGGAACGAGCAGTACTTC.

The chain has TRBV7-6 and TRBJ2-7, with D hard to call. The CDR3 consists of 14 residues. Germline V gives CDR1 SGHVS, CDR2 FNYEAQ. V lost 5 bases to trimming and J lost 0 bases, with 11 bases between them. This CDR3 is CASSNRSLSYEQYF. For the CDR3, the DNA is TGTGCCAGCAGCAACCGGAGTCTCTCCTACGAGCAGTACTTC.

This clonotype was counted between two and nine times. The chain uses TRBV6-6 and TRBJ2-4; no definite D call. The DNA end is a closer match to TRBJ2-7, so the J assignment may be wrong. Germline V gene data show CDR1 as MNHNY and CDR2 as SVGAGI (reference sequence). CDR3 size: 15 residues. The CDR3 sequence is CASSPRMSTSYEQYF. The CDR3, as DNA: TGTGCCAGCAGTCCCCGGATGTCGACGAGCTACGAGCAGTACTTC.

This clonotype was counted a few times. The rearrangement joins TRBV5-6 to TRBJ2-1, with D possibly matching TRBD1 (6 bases). V gave up 1 base and J gave up 10 bases, with 18 bases separating them. Germline V CDR1 and CDR2: SGHDT, YYEEEE. This CDR3 has 15 residues. DNA of the CDR3: TGTGCCAGCAGCTTGTCCCCAGGGGCCCCCGGGGAGCAGTTCTTC. Translating gives CASSLSPGAPGEQFF.

The gene calls are TRBV15 and TRBJ2-1; D gene uncertain. Germline V gene data show CDR1 as LNHNV and CDR2 as YYDKDF (reference sequence). The CDR3 consists of 16 residues. V was cut by 3 bases and J by 0 bases, with 12 bases left in between. The CDR3 sequence is CATSRELSSSYNEQFF. In DNA form, the CDR3 reads TGTGCCACCAGCAGGGAACTATCGAGCTCCTACAATGAGCAGTTCTTC.

This clonotype was counted once. V gene TRBV20-1 combines with J gene TRBJ2-7, with 10 nucleotides matching TRBD2. In germline, CDR1 is DFQATT, CDR2 SNEGSKA (reference sequence). V shed 8 bases, J shed 2 bases, and the junction held 15 bases outside the gene matches. CDR3 size: 16 residues. This CDR3 reads CSSRLAGGHVPYEQYF. The CDR3 DNA is TGCAGTTCAAGATTAGCGGGAGGCCATGTGCCCTACGAGCAGTACTTC.

The rearrangement joins TRBV2 to TRBJ2-1; 12 bases are shared with TRBD2. V lost 8 bases, J lost 2 bases, and 4 bases stayed unmatched. The CDR3 is 15 residues long. Germline-derived CDR1 and CDR2 are SNHLY and FYNNEI. CDR3 DNA: TGTGCCAGCGTGGCTAGCGGGAGGGCCTACAATGAGCAGTTCTTC. Translation: CASVASGRAYNEQFF.

As for this clonotype: The junction differs from germline at one of its ends, possibly a read error. The chain has TRBV7-9 and TRBJ1-2; D is ambiguous. CDR1 is SEHNR and CDR2 is FQNEAQ in the germline V gene (reference sequence). This CDR3 region has 14 residues. The CDR3 loop reads CASSQDLGNYGYTF. CDR3 bases: TGTGCCAGCAGCCAAGACCTGGGGAACTACGGCTACACCTTC.

The V and J genes are TRBV5-1 and TRBJ2-4; a possible D gene is TRBD1 (7 bases). The CDR3 is 16 amino acids. Trimming left V 3 bases short and J 6 bases short, with 19 bases between. Germline CDR1 SGHRS, CDR2 YFSETQ. In nucleotides, the CDR3 is TGCGCCAGCAGCTCGGGCACGACAGGGCGGGGAAACATTCAGTACTTC. Its translation is CASSSGTTGRGNIQYF.

The chain recombines TRBV5-1 with TRBJ1-1; the match to TRBD1 covers 11 bases. Germline CDR1 is SGHRS and CDR2 is YFSETQ. With 2 bases clipped from V and 4 bases from J, the junction kept 7 bases outside the gene matches. The CDR3 consists of 16 residues. CDR3 sequence (DNA): TGCGCCAGCAGCTTAGTTTCCGGGACAGGGGGCACTGAAGCTTTCTTT. Protein product: CASSLVSGTGGTEAFF. Full variable domain (remainder filled in from reference TRBV5-1 and TRBJ1-1): KAGVTQTPRYLIKTRGQQVTLSCSPISGHRSVSWYQQTPGQGLQFLFEYFSETQRNKGNFPGRFSGRQFSNSRSEMNVSTLELGDSALYLCASSLVSGTGGTEAFFGQGTRLTVV.

Remarks on this clonotype: Sequence at one end of the junction differs from germline and may be a read error. This chain links TRBV6-6 with TRBJ1-2; perhaps TRBD1 as D (5 bases). From germline, CDR1 is MNHNY and CDR2 SVGAGI (reference sequence). CDR3 length equals 14 residues. The CDR3 loop reads CASSPRGLMDGYTF. In DNA form, the CDR3 reads TGCGCCAGCAGCCCGCGGGGGTTAATGGATGGCTACACCTTC.

The gene calls are TRBV12-3 or TRBV12-4 and TRBJ2-3; D uncertain. Trimming cost V 3 bases and J 2 bases, with 15 bases left between them. This CDR3 is 16 amino acids long. CDR3 nucleotides: TGTGCCAGCAGTTTTAGGAACAGCGATCACACAGATACGCAGTATTTT. Protein product: CASSFRNSDHTDTQYF.

The rearrangement joins TRBV20-1 to TRBJ1-5; D is unresolved. The V gene lost 5 bases and the J gene lost 0 bases, with 14 bases spanning the gap. CDR3 length equals 15 residues. Germline V gene lookup returns CDR1 DFQATT and CDR2 SNEGSKA (reference sequence). CDR3 in DNA: TGCAGTGCTTCCTTGGGTTCAGGTAGCAATCAGCCCCAGCATTTT. Its translation is CSASLGSGSNQPQHF.

The CDR3 here is CASSFTGVGTDTQYF. DNA for the CDR3: TGTGCCAGCAGTTTCACAGGGGTAGGGACTGATACGCAGTATTTT. The chain uses TRBV12-3 or TRBV12-4 and TRBJ2-3, with a weak D call TRBD1 (7 bases). Trimming took off 3 bases at V and 6 bases at J, with 16 bases between the two ends. The length of the CDR3 is 15 residues.

The CDR3 nucleotides read TGTGCCAGCAGCCCATTCCACCAAGAGACCCAGTACTTC. It specifies CASSPFHQETQYF. The chain joins TRBV7-3 to TRBJ2-5; no clear D gene. This CDR3 has 13 amino acids. Germline CDR1 is SGHTA and CDR2 is FQGTGA. The V end lost 5 bases, the J end lost 0 bases, and 7 bases lay between the germline ends.

This clonotype appeared a few times. The chain recombines TRBV5-1 with TRBJ2-1, with 7 bases that match TRBD2. CDR1 and CDR2 from the germline V gene are SGHRS and YFSETQ. J was trimmed by 8 bases and V by 5 bases; bases with no gene match: 13. CDR3 length equals 15 residues. The CDR3 DNA reads as TGCGCCAGCAGTGAAATGGCGGGAGAGGGTCATGAGCAGTTCTTC. Protein product: CASSEMAGEGHEQFF.